These 13 T cell receptor beta chains share one sample of origin, sequenced in a study of beta chain features in type 1 diabetes. Whole-study findings and limits: When Type 1 diabetes patients were examined, their TCRB CDR3s proved moderately but significantly shorter in all four CD4+ subsets.

No antigens are known for them. Expressed TCRB transcripts were sequenced after all isolated RNA was converted to cDNA. Profiled with immunoSEQ multiplex PCR; TCRdb holds only in-frame clones, not every one. The repertoire holds more than 55,000 clones, with 40% to 60% as singletons. Sequences were obtained from Tregs from blood. All receptors derive from a woman aged 40-49 years with type 1 diabetes.

V usage is TRBV15 and J usage is TRBJ2-1; 13 bases agree with TRBD2. This CDR3 has 18 amino acids. V lost 2 bases to trimming and J lost 1 base; unmatched junction nucleotides: 5. CDR1 LNHNV and CDR2 YYDKDF come from the germline V gene (reference sequence). This chain's CDR3 is CATSRSTSGRRSYNEQFF. In nucleotides, the CDR3 is TGTGCCACCAGCAGATCGACTAGCGGGAGGAGGTCCTACAATGAGCAGTTCTTC.

V and J are TRBV5-4 and TRBJ2-7, with TRBD2 identical over 11 bases. CDR3 length: 16 residues. Germline trimming cut 3 bases from V and 6 bases from J; bases unmatched to any gene: 11. CDR1 is SGHNT, CDR2 YYREEE, per germline (reference sequence). CDR3 sequence reads: CASSSGATSGKAEQYF. The CDR3 nucleotides read TGTGCCAGCAGCTCTGGGGCGACTAGCGGGAAGGCCGAGCAGTACTTC.

The chain combines TRBV27 with TRBJ2-5; weak D call: TRBD1 (6 bases). The CDR3 totals 15 residues. CDR1 is MNHEY, CDR2 SMNVEV, per germline (reference sequence). The V end was cut by 3 bases, the J end by 5 bases, with 16 bases between. The DNA for the CDR3 is TGTGCCAGCAGTTTGTCGGTCAGGGGAGTGGAGACCCAGTACTTC. The encoded protein is CASSLSVRGVETQYF.

The chain joins TRBV7-2 to TRBJ2-4; D may be TRBD1 (6 bases). Germline V lookup: CDR1 SGHTA, CDR2 FQGNSA. Trimming took off 1 base at V and 7 bases at J, with 8 bases between the two ends. The CDR3 consists of 13 residues. As DNA, the CDR3 is TGTGCCAGCAGCTTAGGGCAGGGGAACATTCAGTACTTC. It codes for CASSLGQGNIQYF.

This sequence joins TRBV5-6 and TRBJ1-2; 8 bases map to TRBD1. The V gene end was trimmed by 4 bases and the J gene end by 0 bases; junction bases not matched to a gene: 5. This CDR3 region has 15 residues. Germline CDR1 is SGHDT and CDR2 is YYEEEE. The CDR3 reads CASSRDRGANYGYTF. As DNA, the CDR3 is TGTGCCAGCAGCCGTGACAGGGGAGCTAACTATGGCTACACCTTC.

V is TRBV6-5 and J is TRBJ1-1; the D is unclear. V lost 0 bases to trimming and J lost 0 bases, with 8 bases between them. This CDR3 region has 15 residues. Germline V CDR1 and CDR2: MNHEY, SVGAGI. The CDR3 DNA reads TGTGCCAGCAGTTACTCGATAACTGTGAACACTGAAGCTTTCTTT. This codes for CASSYSITVNTEAFF.

The V and J genes are TRBV25-1 and TRBJ2-3; TRBD2 matches 8 bases. V lost 3 bases and J lost 10; bases outside the gene matches: 9. Looked up from germline, CDR1 is MGHDK and CDR2 is SYGVNS. This CDR3 is built from 14 residues. This chain's CDR3 is CASSELGLDSAQYF. In nucleotides, the CDR3 is TGTGCCAGCAGTGAGCTGGGACTAGACTCGGCGCAGTATTTT.

This clone is medium-sized. CDR3 in amino acids: CATSRAGGGREKLFF. The CDR3 nucleotides read TGTGCCACCAGCAGAGCAGGGGGCGGTAGGGAAAAACTGTTTTTT. The rearrangement uses TRBV15 and TRBJ1-4; 8 nucleotides align to TRBD1. This CDR3 comprises 15 residues. Trimming took 1 base from V and 8 from J; bases not matched to a gene: 6. From germline, CDR1 is LNHNV and CDR2 YYDKDF (reference sequence).

This clone came up a few times. J is TRBJ2-7 and V is TRBV15; 9 bases match TRBD1. This CDR3 spans 16 amino acids. Germline values: CDR1 LNHNV, CDR2 YYDKDF (reference sequence). V dropped 0 bases and J dropped 1; count of bases not matched to a gene: 4. The CDR3 DNA reads as TGTGCCACCAGCAGAGAGGGACAGGGTACTTCCTACGAGCAGTACTTC. Amino acids: CATSREGQGTSYEQYF.

Only one count was recorded for this clone. The V call is TRBV11-1, the J call TRBJ1-1; D gene unclear. Trimming took 5 bases from V and 1 from J, leaving 11 bases between them. The CDR3 extends over 14 amino acids. Germline V gene sequence: CDR1 SGHAT, CDR2 FQDESV (reference sequence). The CDR3 region is CASSGRAGNTEAFF. In nucleotides, the CDR3 is TGTGCCAGCAGCGGTCGGGCGGGGAACACTGAAGCTTTCTTT.

This rearrangement joins TRBV29-1 to TRBJ1-2; D is possibly TRBD1 (5 bases). The germline V and J ends were trimmed by 7 bases and 3 bases, with 18 bases remaining between them. The CDR3 sequence is 14 residues long. Germline values: CDR1 SQVTM, CDR2 ANQGSEA. CDR3 protein: CSAAAGSGDYGYTF. DNA of the CDR3: TGCAGCGCCGCAGCGGGTTCGGGGGACTATGGCTACACCTTC.

The V call is TRBV5-5, the J call TRBJ1-5, with 8 nucleotides matching TRBD1. Germline V lookup: CDR1 SGHKS, CDR2 YYEKEE (reference sequence). The V gene end was trimmed by 4 bases and the J gene end by 3 bases; junction bases not matched to a gene: 12. There are 17 residues in the CDR3. CDR3 sequence: CASSPGYGQGDNQPQHF. For the CDR3, the DNA is TGTGCCAGCAGCCCCGGGTACGGACAGGGTGACAATCAGCCCCAGCATTTT.

The J gene is TRBJ2-5, the V gene TRBV7-8; D not resolved. V lost 4 bases and J lost 2, with 2 bases in between. The CDR3 has 11 amino acids. In germline, CDR1 is SGHVS, CDR2 FQNEAQ. CDR3 sequence (DNA): TGTGCCAGCAGCTCACAAGAGACCCAGTACTTC. Translated: CASSSQETQYF.